Presented here are 10 T cell receptor beta chains from one specimen sequenced in a study of T cells in localized non-small cell lung cancer (TCRdb year 2020). Libraries came from the immunoSEQ multiplex PCR assay. As stored in TCRdb, this immuneACCESS dataset retains in-frame rearrangements with V and J assigned. A fraction of the clones does not appear; measured against another copy, unresolved V genes explain less than half of the discrepancy, and the remainder lacks a known reason. This sample is represented by about 40,000 clones; 81% of them were singletons. The top ten clonotypes cover about 7% of the sample. Sequenced material: peripheral blood mononuclear cells, taken before any cancer treatment. The receptors derive from an older male donor with stage II lung adenocarcinoma.

The chain joins TRBV30 to TRBJ1-3; TRBD1 agrees at 7 bases. The V and J ends lost 8 bases and 0 bases, in that order; junction bases with no gene match: 4. There are 13 residues in the CDR3. CDR1 is GTSNPN and CDR2 is SVGIG in the germline V gene (reference sequence). CDR3 sequence (DNA): TGTGCCCGGGGACAGCGCTCTGGAAACACCATATATTTT. As protein: CARGQRSGNTIYF.

The V call is TRBV6-6, the J call TRBJ2-7; D possibly uses TRBD1 or TRBD2 (5 bases each). The CDR3 loop spans 13 amino acids. V shed 2 bases and J shed 4 bases, with 9 bases lying between them. CDR1 is MNHNY and CDR2 is SVGAGI in the germline V gene (reference sequence). CDR3 nucleotide sequence: TGTGCCAGCAGTTACCGGGGCTCTTACGAGCAGTACTTC. It encodes CASSYRGSYEQYF.

The J gene is TRBJ1-6, the V gene TRBV2; 8 nucleotides align to TRBD1. CDR3 size: 13 residues. V shed 6 bases, J shed 7 bases, and the junction held 2 bases outside the gene matches. Germline V gene data show CDR1 as SNHLY and CDR2 as FYNNEI. CDR3: CASRGQVNSPLHF. As DNA, the CDR3 is TGTGCCAGCAGGGGACAGGTGAATTCACCCCTCCACTTT.

The genes are TRBV19 and TRBJ1-2; tentatively, D is TRBD1 (5 bases). The CDR3 totals 14 residues. With 4 bases removed from V and 5 bases from J, the gap between germline ends came to 14 bases. Germline assignment: CDR1 LNHDA and CDR2 SQIVND (reference sequence). The CDR3 sequence is CASSTEGRVYGYTF. The CDR3 DNA is TGTGCCAGTAGTACTGAGGGGAGGGTGTATGGCTACACCTTC.

V gene TRBV29-1 combines with J gene TRBJ2-7, with a weak D call TRBD1 (6 bases). V lost 8 bases and J lost 6, with 20 bases in between. Germline V gene sequence: CDR1 SQVTM, CDR2 ANQGSEA. This CDR3 spans 13 amino acids. The CDR3 sequence is CSTSSGHSGEQYF. In DNA, the CDR3 is TGCAGCACCTCATCGGGACACTCGGGCGAGCAGTACTTC.

The chain combines TRBV20-1 with TRBJ1-1; maybe TRBD1 (5 bases). CDR3 size: 11 residues. Germline CDR1 reads DFQATT; CDR2 reads SNEGSKA (reference sequence). The CDR3 DNA is TGCAGGCCGACAGACAACACTGAAGCTTTCTTT. The encoded protein is CRPTDNTEAFF.

V usage is TRBV6-5 and J usage is TRBJ1-5; D is uncertain. This CDR3 has 14 residues. The germline V gene has CDR1 MNHEY and CDR2 SVGAGI. V lost 5 bases and J lost 7, with 15 bases in between. The CDR3 DNA reads as TGTGCCAGCAGTACGAAACCGGAAGCCCAGCCCCAGCATTTT. This gives the protein CASSTKPEAQPQHF.

A few counts support this clone. The J gene is TRBJ2-7, the V gene TRBV6-5, with 12 bases lining up with TRBD2. J was trimmed by 3 bases and V by 6 bases; bases with no gene match: 6. Germline V gives CDR1 MNHEY, CDR2 SVGAGI. The CDR3 length is 15 residues. CDR3 protein: CASRTSGRPYYEQYF. In DNA, the CDR3 is TGTGCCAGCAGGACTAGCGGGAGACCGTACTACGAGCAGTACTTC.

V gene TRBV28 combines with J gene TRBJ1-1; possible D gene TRBD1, 5 bases. The CDR3 has 12 amino acids. V lost 8 bases to trimming and J lost 5 bases, with 12 bases between them. From germline, CDR1 is MDHEN and CDR2 SYDVKM. The CDR3 loop reads CASGAGLTEAFF. Written as DNA, the CDR3 is TGTGCCAGCGGGGCCGGCCTGACTGAAGCTTTCTTT.

The table lists this clone with a few counts. The J gene is TRBJ2-3, the V gene TRBV11-2; the match to TRBD1 covers 9 bases. The V gene's germline CDR1 is SGHAT and CDR2 FQNNGV. This CDR3 contains 16 residues. The V gene end was trimmed by 4 bases and the J gene end by 3 bases; junction bases not matched to a gene: 8. In DNA, the CDR3 is TGTGCCAGCAGCTCGTACAGGGGGCTAGCTACAGATACGCAGTATTTT. This encodes CASSSYRGLATDTQYF. Supplemented by reference TRBV11-2 and TRBJ2-3, the full variable domain reads EAGVAQSPRYKIIEKRQSVAFWCNPISGHATLYWYQQILGQGPKLLIQFQNNGVVDDSQLPKDRFSAERLKGVDSTLKIQPAKLEDSAVYLCASSSYRGLATDTQYFGPGTRLTVL.